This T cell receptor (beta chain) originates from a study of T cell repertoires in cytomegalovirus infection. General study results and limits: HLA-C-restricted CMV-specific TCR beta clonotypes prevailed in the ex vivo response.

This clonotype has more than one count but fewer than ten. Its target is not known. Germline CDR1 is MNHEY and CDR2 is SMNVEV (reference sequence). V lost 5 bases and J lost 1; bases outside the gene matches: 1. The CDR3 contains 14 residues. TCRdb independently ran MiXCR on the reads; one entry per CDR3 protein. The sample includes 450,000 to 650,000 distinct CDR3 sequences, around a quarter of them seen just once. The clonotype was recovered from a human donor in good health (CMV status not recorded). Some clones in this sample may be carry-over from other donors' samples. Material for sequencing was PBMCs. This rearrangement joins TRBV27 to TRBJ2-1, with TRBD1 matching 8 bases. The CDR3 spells CASSGTGSYNEQFF. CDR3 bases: TGTGCCAGCAGTGGGACAGGTTCCTACAATGAGCAGTTCTTC.